The source of this TCR beta chain is a study of blood T cell repertoires in COVID-19. The overall study: Spain, Italy and the United States supplied samples that represented acute and convalescent COVID-19. From T cells, B-cell-depleted T cells, or PBMCs came the material, which was cDNA or gDNA.

How the authors handled the data: Quantification of nucleated cells was approximated via reference gene primer amplification. The table came from immunoSEQ multiplex PCR; TCRdb's copy has only in-frame clones and leaves some out. V and J calls and clone size are copied from that table; D and trimming were computed from the DNA. The sample consists of under 80,000 clones, around 80% of them appearing once. This clone was picked up a small number of times. The V gene end was trimmed by 5 bases and the J gene end by 5 bases; junction bases not matched to a gene: 10. Per germline, CDR1 SGHTA and CDR2 FQGNSA. The CDR3 is 15 residues long.

This chain links TRBV7-2 with TRBJ2-7, with TRBD1 matching over 9 bases. This TCR came from a human donor in a cohort sampled during active COVID-19. Sequenced: peripheral blood. CDR3: CASSTGGTGSNEQYF. The CDR3 region has the DNA TGTGCCAGCAGCACTGGGGGGACAGGGTCCAACGAGCAGTACTTC.